The clone carrying this TCR beta chain counts as medium-sized (0.01 to 0.1%). Its specificity is not known. From germline, CDR1 is DFQATT and CDR2 SNEGSKA (reference sequence). V was cut by 0 bases and J by 0 bases, with 21 bases left in between. There are 18 residues in the CDR3. This entry belongs to a study of early T cells in non-severe SARS-CoV-2 infection. Study-level background: Chains from this unsorted whole-blood bulk RNA could not be paired.

Study-level findings and limits: In VDJdb matching, anti-spike CD8 responses were favored while private and CD4 specificities went missing.

Molecules of cDNA were individually given unique molecular identifiers that were attached to them. TCRdb fed the 5' RACE reads into MiXCR, producing one record per CDR3 protein. The repertoire consists of almost 30,000 distinct CDR3 sequences, with 5.7% occurring once and the leading ten covering 5.8%. Sequencing used whole blood. This TCR derives from an adult who was a healthcare worker with PCR-confirmed SARS-CoV-2 infection or an uninfected control (not recorded which). The chain recombines TRBV20-1 with TRBJ2-7; either TRBD1 or TRBD2 may supply D (6 bases each). DNA of the CDR3: TGCAGTGCTAGAGACCTGTGGTCAGGGGACGGGAGCTCCTACGAGCAGTACTTC. Translating it yields CSARDLWSGDGSSYEQYF.